What follows describes a single T cell receptor beta chain. Its antigen is unidentified. This specimen belongs to a study of cytomegalovirus exposure and HLA in healthy donors. As for the study in general: Samples from HLA-typed donors yielded about 85 million unique TCRs in an early data release. Study results and caveats: TCR beta chains numbering more than 150 were designated cytomegalovirus-associated.

A multiplex PCR was run with 60 Vbeta primers and 13 Jbeta primers. Original data processing: In a later analysis, the count reached about 80 million unique TCR beta chains, with about 9.9 million shared. Assay: immunoSEQ multiplex PCR; the TCRdb copy retains only in-frame clones and omits some. Clone size and V and J calls were adopted from that table, with D and trimming inferred from the DNA. This repertoire shows 150,000 to 200,000 clones, roughly 71% found once; its top ten account for around 3%. The V and J ends lost 2 bases and 1 base, in that order; junction bases with no gene match: 0. Germline V CDR1 and CDR2: MNHNS, SASEGT. The CDR3 is 14 residues long.

The sequence was collected from a woman aged 45-65 years in good health and CMV-seropositive. Sequenced: PBMCs. The rearrangement links TRBV6-1 to TRBJ1-1; TRBD1 aligns across 8 bases. The CDR3 loop reads CASSEQGANTEAFF. CDR3 DNA: TGTGCCAGCAGTGAACAGGGGGCGAACACTGAAGCTTTCTTT.